This is a list of T cell receptor beta chains from one sample in a study of blood T cell repertoires in COVID-19. Produced via immunoSEQ multiplex PCR; TCRdb's table is partial and in-frame only. The sample holds 150,000 to 200,000 clones, around 90% seen once. The specimen was peripheral blood. The receptor source for this set is a man between 35 and 55 years old with active or convalescent COVID-19. The CDR3 runs from the conserved cysteine through the conserved F or W. The D gene is left open where the match is weak. Not every row has a clone size; where given, it reads once, few, many or a size class.

TRBV4-2	few	NA	TRBJ1-5	CASSQEGGYHQPQHF	TGTGCCAGCAGCCAAGAAGGAGGGTATCATCAGCCCCAGCATTTT
TRBV7-2	few	NA	TRBJ1-6	CASSLEGMGSPLHF	TGTGCCAGCAGCTTAGAGGGGATGGGTTCACCCCTCCACTTT
TRBV28	NA	TRBD1	TRBJ2-6	CASRMTGGSGANVLTF	TGTGCCAGCAGGATGACAGGGGGCTCTGGGGCCAACGTCCTGACTTTC
TRBV30	NA	TRBD1	TRBJ1-1	CAGTGTGTEAFF	TGTGCCGGTACAGGGACAGGCACTGAAGCTTTCTTT
TRBV6-5	NA	TRBD1	TRBJ2-7	CASSPRGPNPYEQYF	TGTGCCAGCAGTCCCAGGGGGCCTAACCCCTACGAGCAGTACTTC
TRBV5-1	NA	TRBD1	TRBJ2-5	CASSVRDRGQETQYF	TGCGCCAGCAGCGTGAGGGACAGGGGGCAAGAGACCCAGTACTTC
TRBV5-6	NA	NA	TRBJ1-5	CASSSTGQGNQPQHF	TGTGCCAGCAGCTCAACAGGGCAGGGCAATCAGCCCCAGCATTTT
TRBV12-3/TRBV12-4	NA	TRBD1	TRBJ1-2	CASSRTGPYGYTF	TGTGCCAGCAGTCGGACAGGCCCTTATGGCTACACCTTC
TRBV18	NA	NA	TRBJ1-5	CASSEGSNQPQHF	TGTGCCAGCTCAGAGGGTAGCAATCAGCCCCAGCATTTT
TRBV6-1	NA	NA	TRBJ2-7	CASSDPYEQYF	TGTGCCAGCAGTGATCCCTACGAACAGTACTTC
TRBV9	NA	TRBD1	TRBJ2-7	CASSTGQGIYEQYF	TGTGCCAGCAGCACTGGACAGGGGATTTACGAGCAGTACTTC
TRBV5-4	NA	NA	TRBJ1-6	CASSTPGDNSPLHF	TGTGCCAGCAGCACCCCAGGGGATAATTCACCCCTCCACTTT
TRBV19	NA	TRBD2	TRBJ2-5	CASRGAGGKETQYF	TGTGCCAGTAGAGGAGCGGGGGGGAAAGAGACCCAGTACTTC
TRBV6-5	NA	TRBD1	TRBJ2-3	CASSWTGPDTQYF	TGTGCCAGCAGTTGGACAGGCCCAGATACGCAGTATTTT
TRBV6-5	few	TRBD1	TRBJ1-6	CASKPGQGNSPLHF	TGTGCCAGCAAGCCGGGACAGGGGAATTCACCCCTCCACTTT
TRBV9	NA	NA	TRBJ1-3	CASSVAPNVFSGNTIYF	TGTGCCAGCAGCGTAGCCCCTAACGTCTTCTCTGGAAACACCATATATTTT
TRBV10-3	NA	NA	TRBJ1-2	CAINAGLNNYGYTF	TGTGCCATCAACGCGGGACTGAATAACTATGGCTACACCTTC
TRBV3-1/TRBV3-2	NA	TRBD2	TRBJ2-1	CASSPTSGGNNEQFF	TGTGCCAGCAGCCCTACTAGCGGGGGGAACAATGAGCAGTTCTTC
TRBV7-2	NA	NA	TRBJ2-3	CASSSVNGADTQYF	TGTGCCAGCAGCTCAGTAAACGGGGCAGATACGCAGTATTTT
TRBV10-2	many	NA	TRBJ2-3	CASSESPTSTDTQYF	TGCGCCAGCAGTGAGTCTCCCACTAGCACAGATACGCAGTATTTT
TRBV10-3	NA	TRBD1	TRBJ1-6	CAGRDSSNSPLHF	TGTGCCGGGCGGGACAGCTCTAATTCACCCCTCCACTTT
TRBV5-1	NA	NA	TRBJ1-2	CASSLGGGDGYTF	TGCGCCAGCAGCTTGGGAGGAGGAGATGGCTACACCTTC
TRBV30	NA	TRBD1	TRBJ1-2	CAWRWDRSDGYTF	TGTGCCTGGAGGTGGGACAGAAGTGATGGCTACACCTTC
TRBV6-5	once	TRBD1	TRBJ2-2	CASSIRQGYTGELFF	TGTGCCAGCTCCATTAGACAGGGTTACACCGGGGAGCTGTTTTTT
TRBV7-4	few	TRBD1	TRBJ1-6	CASSLGWDSNSPLHF	TGTGCCAGCAGCTTAGGTTGGGACAGCAATTCACCCCTCCACTTT
TRBV3-1/TRBV3-2	NA	NA	TRBJ2-7	CASSEGPSEVYEQYF	TGTGCCAGCAGTGAAGGTCCCAGTGAGGTCTACGAGCAGTACTTC
TRBV21-1	NA	NA	TRBJ1-1	CASSKAQGGAFF	TGTGCCAGCAGCAAAGCGCAGGGTGGGGCTTTCTTT
TRBV9	NA	NA	TRBJ1-1	CASSLTPGNTEAFF	TGTGCCAGCAGTCTTACCCCGGGGAACACTGAAGCTTTCTTT
TRBV19	NA	TRBD1	TRBJ2-7	CASSTSQQGALYEQYF	TGTGCCAGTAGTACATCCCAACAGGGGGCCCTTTACGAGCAGTACTTC
TRBV27	once	NA	TRBJ1-5	CASSSEYSNQPQHF	TGTGCCAGCAGTTCCGAGTATAGCAATCAGCCCCAGCATTTT
TRBV12-3/TRBV12-4	NA	NA	TRBJ2-2	CASSEGAGELFF	TGTGCCAGCAGTGAGGGGGCCGGGGAGCTGTTTTTT
TRBV15	NA	NA	TRBJ1-2	CATASRDTRYGYTF	TGTGCCACCGCCTCACGGGACACCCGATATGGCTACACCTTC
TRBV2	NA	TRBD1	TRBJ2-3	CASSELQGEGNTQYF	TGTGCCAGCAGTGAGCTACAGGGGGAAGGAAATACGCAGTATTTT
TRBV5-1	NA	NA	TRBJ2-3	CASSSQGYGDTQYF	TGCGCCAGCAGCTCCCAGGGTTATGGAGATACGCAGTATTTT
TRBV30	NA	NA	TRBJ1-3	CAWSVGGAGNTIYF	TGTGCCTGGAGTGTTGGGGGCGCTGGAAACACCATATATTTT
TRBV3-1/TRBV3-2	NA	NA	TRBJ1-3	CASSQGAGGVSGNTIYF	TGTGCCAGCAGCCAAGGCGCCGGAGGGGTCTCTGGAAACACCATATATTTT
TRBV6-6	NA	TRBD1	TRBJ1-1	CASRGGQGVWGTEAFF	TGTGCCAGCAGGGGAGGACAGGGGGTGTGGGGCACTGAAGCTTTCTTT
TRBV20-1	NA	NA	TRBJ1-6	CSASQGLSPLHF	TGCAGTGCTAGTCAGGGCCTTTCACCCCTCCACTTT
TRBV24-1	NA	TRBD1	TRBJ2-3	CATSDRTGVDTQYF	TGTGCCACCAGTGACCGGACAGGGGTGGATACGCAGTATTTT
TRBV3-1/TRBV3-2	NA	TRBD1	TRBJ1-2	CASSHRLQGADGYTF	TGTGCCAGCAGCCACCGGCTACAGGGGGCGGATGGCTACACCTTC
TRBV9	NA	NA	TRBJ2-7	CASSVAPGVSYEQYF	TGTGCCAGCAGCGTAGCCCCAGGGGTCTCCTACGAGCAGTACTTC
TRBV10-2	NA	TRBD1	TRBJ2-3	CASRIQGSADTQYF	TGCGCCAGCAGGATACAGGGGTCCGCAGATACGCAGTATTTT
TRBV25-1	once	TRBD1	TRBJ1-2	CASSLQGAAGYTF	TGTGCCAGCAGTTTACAGGGGGCCGCTGGCTACACCTTC
TRBV4-1	NA	NA	TRBJ2-1	CASSQAGTGNEQFF	TGCGCCAGCAGCCAAGCCGGTACAGGGAATGAGCAGTTCTTC
TRBV2	NA	NA	TRBJ1-6	CASRATFLAGSPLHF	TGTGCCAGCAGAGCTACATTCTTGGCGGGGTCACCCCTCCACTTT
TRBV29-1	NA	NA	TRBJ1-5	CSVENRVNNQPQHF	TGCAGCGTTGAAAACAGGGTTAACAATCAGCCCCAGCATTTT